Following are 13 T cell receptor beta chains from one sample sequenced in a study of blood T cell repertoires in COVID-19. Some clones are missing from TCRdb's copy, which holds only in-frame ones; the method was immunoSEQ multiplex PCR. This table has approximately 170,000 clones, approximately 89% appearing once. The specimen sequenced was PBMCs or T cells enriched from blood (not recorded which). These receptors were collected from a woman aged 18-30 years who had recovered from COVID-19.

The chain couples TRBV7-2 to TRBJ2-1, with a weak D call TRBD2 (5 bases). The CDR3 covers 12 residues. CDR1 is SGHTA, CDR2 FQGNSA, per germline. Deletions cut 1 base from V and 10 bases from J, with 8 bases between. CDR3 region: CASSLVVAEQFF. CDR3 DNA: TGTGCCAGCAGCTTAGTGGTAGCGGAGCAGTTCTTC.

V gene TRBV30 combines with J gene TRBJ2-3, with TRBD1 as a possible D gene (6 bases). V was pared by 1 base and J by 6 bases, with 11 bases between. Germline lookup yields CDR1 GTSNPN and CDR2 SVGIG (reference sequence). This CDR3 is 13 amino acids long. The CDR3 bases are TGTGCCTGGAGTGAAGGCGACAGGGATACGCAGTATTTT. Residues: CAWSEGDRDTQYF.

V and J are TRBV30 and TRBJ1-1; 10 bases line up with TRBD1. V dropped 5 bases and J dropped 0; count of bases not matched to a gene: 15. Germline V CDR1 and CDR2: GTSNPN, SVGIG (reference sequence). The length of the CDR3 is 18 residues. The CDR3 region is CAWVSGDRGGSMNTEAFF. The CDR3 DNA sequence: TGTGCCTGGGTATCCGGGGACAGGGGCGGATCGATGAACACTGAAGCTTTCTTT.

This clone was counted a single time. CDR3 sequence reads: CASSFPSGRTYEQYF. The CDR3 DNA follows: TGTGCCAGCAGCTTCCCTAGCGGGAGGACCTACGAGCAGTACTTC. The chain has TRBV5-8 and TRBJ2-7; 11 bases map to TRBD2. Germline V gene sequence: CDR1 SGHTS, CDR2 YDEGEE. The V and J ends lost 2 bases and 2 bases, in that order; junction bases with no gene match: 3. The CDR3 is 15 residues long.

The chain is built from TRBV7-3 and TRBJ2-5, with TRBD2 matching 12 bases. The J segment lost 5 bases and the V segment lost 5 bases, leaving 9 bases of the junction unmatched. Germline CDR1 is SGHTA and CDR2 is FQGTGA. The CDR3 runs to 16 residues. CDR3 region: CASSLAGGGTAETQYF. The CDR3 region has the DNA TGTGCCAGCAGCCTAGCGGGAGGGGGGACTGCTGAGACCCAGTACTTC.

The gene calls are TRBV28 and TRBJ2-3, with a possible D match to TRBD2 (5 bases). V was trimmed by 8 bases and J by 1 base, leaving 13 bases between them. CDR3 length equals 14 residues. Germline loops: CDR1 MDHEN, CDR2 SYDVKM. The CDR3 nucleotides read TGTGCCAGCCGGCGGCGGGCGGGCACAGATACGCAGTATTTT. Amino acid sequence: CASRRRAGTDTQYF.

The rearrangement links TRBV7-9 to TRBJ2-2; 9 nucleotides align to TRBD2. The V and J ends lost 4 bases and 0 bases, in that order; junction bases with no gene match: 3. CDR1 SEHNR and CDR2 FQNEAQ come from the germline V gene (reference sequence). The CDR3 sequence is 16 residues long. The CDR3 region has the DNA TGTGCCAGCAGCTGGACTAGCGTATCGAACACCGGGGAGCTGTTTTTT. This gives the protein CASSWTSVSNTGELFF.

The chain recombines TRBV29-1 with TRBJ2-7, with 7 bases aligning to TRBD2. Germline-derived CDR1 and CDR2 are SQVTM and ANQGSEA. The junction had 13 bases not matched to a gene; V was cut back by 3 bases and J by 2 bases. This CDR3 region has 16 residues. CDR3 amino acids: CSVDSRRREVPYEQYF. The CDR3 DNA reads TGCAGCGTTGACAGTCGGCGACGGGAGGTCCCCTACGAGCAGTACTTC.

This rearrangement joins TRBV2 to TRBJ1-2; TRBD1 aligns across 7 bases. The ends lost 4 bases at V and 8 bases at J; junction bases unmatched: 7. The CDR3 spans 13 residues. CDR1 is SNHLY and CDR2 is FYNNEI in the germline V gene. The CDR3 DNA is TGTGCCAGCAGTGGTGGCAGGACAGGCGGCTACACCTTC. It codes for CASSGGRTGGYTF.

The chain recombines TRBV30 with TRBJ1-4; D is undetermined. This CDR3 is 14 amino acids long. Deletions cut 4 bases from V and 7 bases from J, with 16 bases between. Germline assignment: CDR1 GTSNPN and CDR2 SVGIG (reference sequence). CDR3 loop: CAWTNYPGSEKLFF. The CDR3, as DNA: TGTGCCTGGACCAATTATCCTGGGAGTGAAAAACTGTTTTTT.

The V call is TRBV3-1 (or the pseudogene TRBV3-2), the J call TRBJ2-7, with 12 bases fitting TRBD2. The CDR3 covers 17 residues. Germline CDR1 LGHDT, CDR2 YNNKEL (reference sequence). V shed 4 bases, J shed 5 bases, and the junction held 12 bases outside the gene matches. CDR3: CASSPTSGRGWAHEQYF. Here the CDR3 DNA reads TGTGCCAGCAGCCCGACTAGCGGGAGAGGGTGGGCCCACGAGCAGTACTTC.

The V call is TRBV6-5, the J call TRBJ1-1, with a tentative D call TRBD1 (5 bases). This CDR3 spans 16 amino acids. The V end lost 1 base, the J end lost 4 bases, and 16 bases lay between the germline ends. From germline, CDR1 is MNHEY and CDR2 SVGAGI. The CDR3 here is CASSYYEFGGVTEAFF. DNA for the CDR3: TGTGCCAGCAGTTACTATGAATTCGGGGGAGTCACTGAAGCTTTCTTT.

The chain joins TRBV29-1 to TRBJ1-1; the match to TRBD1 covers 8 bases. The CDR3 has 13 amino acids. V dropped 4 bases and J dropped 5; count of bases not matched to a gene: 6. CDR1 SQVTM and CDR2 ANQGSEA come from the germline V gene. In DNA form, the CDR3 reads TGCAGCGTTGGGGACAGGTTGATAACTGAAGCTTTCTTT. Protein product: CSVGDRLITEAFF.